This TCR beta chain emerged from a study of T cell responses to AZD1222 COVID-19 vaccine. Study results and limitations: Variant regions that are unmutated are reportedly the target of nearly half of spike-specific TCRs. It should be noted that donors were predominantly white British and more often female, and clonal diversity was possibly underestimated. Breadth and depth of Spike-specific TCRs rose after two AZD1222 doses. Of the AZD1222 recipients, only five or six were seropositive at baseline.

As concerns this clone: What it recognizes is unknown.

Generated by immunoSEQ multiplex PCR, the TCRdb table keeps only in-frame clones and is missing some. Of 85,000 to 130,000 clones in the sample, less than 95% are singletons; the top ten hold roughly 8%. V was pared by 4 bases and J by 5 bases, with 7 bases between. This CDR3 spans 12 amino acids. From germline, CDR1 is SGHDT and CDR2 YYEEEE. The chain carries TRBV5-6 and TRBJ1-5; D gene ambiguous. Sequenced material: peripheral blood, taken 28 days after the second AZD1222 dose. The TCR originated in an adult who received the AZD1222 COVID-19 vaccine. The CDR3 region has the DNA TGTGCCAGCAGCCCAGGTGATCAGCCCCAGCATTTT. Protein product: CASSPGDQPQHF.